A single sample gave rise to the 30 T cell receptor beta chains below, sequenced in a study of T cell changes during pregnancy in multiple sclerosis. Sequencing was performed with immunoSEQ multiplex PCR; in TCRdb, only in-frame clones are kept and a portion is missing. The table has roughly 90,000 clones, 94% seen once; the top ten hold 2% to 2.5%. This material consisted of peripheral blood, taken in the third trimester of pregnancy. The source of these receptors is a female donor with multiple sclerosis, enrolled in a pregnancy study.

This chain links TRBV4-2 with TRBJ2-1; TRBD2 agrees at 9 bases. V was pared by 4 bases and J by 7 bases, with 11 bases of the junction left unmatched. Germline CDR1 reads LGHNA; CDR2 reads YNFKEQ. The CDR3 runs to 16 residues. The CDR3 reads CASSRPRGRAGNEQFF. The CDR3 DNA reads as TGTGCCAGCAGCCGCCCTCGCGGGAGGGCAGGGAATGAGCAGTTCTTC.

The chain joins TRBV30 to TRBJ2-7; D remains ambiguous. Trimming removed 1 base at V and 2 bases at J, with 6 bases between. The CDR3 consists of 12 residues. Germline CDR1 reads GTSNPN; CDR2 reads SVGIG (reference sequence). The CDR3 coding sequence is TGTGCCTGGAGTGCACTTCCCTACGAGCAGTACTTC. It yields the protein CAWSALPYEQYF.

The count of this clone is one. The V call is TRBV7-2, the J call TRBJ2-7; maybe TRBD2 (7 bases). Germline-derived CDR1 and CDR2 are SGHTA and FQGNSA. The CDR3 totals 13 residues. Trimming took 5 bases from V and 5 from J, leaving 13 bases between them. The CDR3 loop reads CASSRGGWDEQYF. CDR3 nucleotide sequence: TGTGCCAGCAGCAGGGGGGGTTGGGACGAGCAGTACTTC.

The V gene is TRBV11-3, the J gene TRBJ2-3, with 7 bases lining up with TRBD2. J gave up 4 bases and V 2 bases, and 9 bases lay outside the gene matches. The CDR3 is 16 residues long. Germline CDR1 and CDR2: SGHNT and YENEEA. CDR3 DNA sequence: TGTGCCAGCAGCTTAAGCGGGACCCTAGCGTCAGATACGCAGTATTTT. It is translated as CASSLSGTLASDTQYF.

V and J are TRBV28 and TRBJ2-7; no reliable D call. The CDR3 contains 12 residues. The germline V gene has CDR1 MDHEN and CDR2 SYDVKM. V was clipped by 5 bases and J by 4 bases, with 9 bases between them. The CDR3 is CASSQPGYEQYF. For the CDR3, the DNA is TGTGCCAGCAGTCAGCCGGGTTACGAGCAGTACTTC.

This clone was counted between two and nine times. This chain joins TRBV2 and TRBJ1-5; 11 nucleotides align to TRBD1. Trimming removed 8 bases from V and 7 bases from J; junction bases left unmatched: 1. Germline CDR1 is SNHLY and CDR2 is FYNNEI. The CDR3 runs 12 residues. The CDR3 DNA sequence: TGTGCCAGCTGGGACAGGGGGCAGCCCCAGCATTTT. It is translated as CASWDRGQPQHF.

The V call is TRBV6-5, the J call TRBJ1-2, with D perhaps TRBD1 (6 bases). There are 15 residues in the CDR3. The germline gives CDR1 MNHEY, CDR2 SVGAGI. The V end lost 3 bases, the J end lost 8 bases, and 19 bases lay between the germline ends. The CDR3 coding sequence is TGTGCCAGCAGTTATGGCCCGGGACACCCCAGAGGCTACACCTTC. It is translated as CASSYGPGHPRGYTF.

V gene TRBV6-5 combines with J gene TRBJ1-2, with TRBD1 matching 8 bases. The junction had 9 bases not matched to a gene; V was cut back by 6 bases and J by 6 bases. The CDR3 sequence is 14 residues long. CDR1 and CDR2 from the germline V gene are MNHEY and SVGAGI. CDR3 region: CASSLQGGRDGYTF. CDR3 in DNA: TGTGCCAGCAGCCTACAGGGGGGACGGGATGGCTACACCTTC.

The chain combines TRBV28 with TRBJ2-3; D ambiguous. The CDR3 loop spans 14 amino acids. Per germline, CDR1 MDHEN and CDR2 SYDVKM. Trimming stripped 2 bases from V and 5 bases from J, with 11 bases between. The CDR3 nucleotides read TGTGCCAGCAGTTTAGTTCCATCAGGAGATACGCAGTATTTT. This sequence encodes CASSLVPSGDTQYF.

The chain is built from TRBV10-3 and TRBJ2-3; weak D call: TRBD2 (5 bases). Trimming left V 10 bases short and J 0 bases short, with 17 bases between. CDR3 length equals 15 residues. Germline V gene sequence: CDR1 ENHRY, CDR2 SYGVKD. The CDR3 DNA reads TGTGCCACAACCTTAGCGACAACTAGCACAGATACGCAGTATTTT. It encodes CATTLATTSTDTQYF.

This chain joins TRBV14 and TRBJ2-7; 10 bases are a match to TRBD1. There are 15 residues in the CDR3. Germline assignment: CDR1 SGHDN and CDR2 FVKESK. The V segment lost 6 bases and the J segment 0 bases; nucleotides outside the gene matches: 5. The CDR3 here is CASRETGGPSYEQYF. The CDR3 nucleotides read TGTGCCAGCAGGGAGACAGGGGGCCCCTCCTACGAGCAGTACTTC.

The V and J genes are TRBV30 and TRBJ2-2, with 7 bases identical to TRBD2. CDR1 GTSNPN and CDR2 SVGIG come from the germline V gene (reference sequence). The CDR3 contains 14 residues. Germline trimming cut 5 bases from V and 5 bases from J; bases unmatched to any gene: 8. The CDR3 bases are TGTGCCTGGGGGACTACCCACCTGACCGGGGAGCTGTTTTTT. Protein: CAWGTTHLTGELFF.

The CDR3 here is CASSFRQGYEQYF. In nucleotides, the CDR3 is TGTGCCAGCAGTTTCCGACAGGGCTACGAGCAGTACTTC. The chain is built from TRBV28 and TRBJ2-7; 7 bases are shared with TRBD1. The CDR3 runs 13 residues. Germline assignment: CDR1 MDHEN and CDR2 SYDVKM. Trimming removed 3 bases from V and 3 bases from J; junction bases left unmatched: 2.

Note on this clone: Because the CDR3's place on the DNA is in doubt, the DNA is left out and the CDR3 is given as listed by TCRdb. The chain uses TRBV10-3 and TRBJ2-5; the table names TRBD2, a call not compared with the DNA. Counting both end residues, the CDR3 totals 14 amino acids. CDR1 and CDR2 from the germline V gene are ENHRY and SYGVKD. The CDR3 protein is CAISTSGGKETQYF.

V is TRBV28 and J is TRBJ2-1, with 8 bases matching TRBD1. CDR3 size: 15 residues. Trimming took 4 bases from V and 8 from J; bases not matched to a gene: 10. Per germline, CDR1 MDHEN and CDR2 SYDVKM. CDR3 protein: CASSSKTGEFHEQFF. The CDR3, as DNA: TGTGCCAGCAGTTCGAAGACAGGGGAGTTCCATGAGCAGTTCTTC.

The chain recombines TRBV6-1 with TRBJ2-7, with TRBD1 as a possible D gene (5 bases). In germline, CDR1 is MNHNS, CDR2 SASEGT. The CDR3 covers 12 residues. The ends were cut back, 2 bases at V and 3 bases at J, with 5 bases in the middle. The CDR3 DNA sequence: TGTGCCAGCAGTGAACAGGGCTACGAGCAGTACTTC. Its protein is CASSEQGYEQYF.

This sequence joins TRBV21-1 and TRBJ2-7; the listed D gene, TRBD2, was not tested against the DNA. TRBV21-1 is a listed pseudogene. This CDR3 region has 18 residues. CDR3 in amino acids: CASSKEGGFAGGPYEQYF. CDR3 bases: TGTGCCAGCAGCAAAGAAGGGGGATTTGCGGGAGGACCCTACGAGCAGTACTTC.

The rearrangement links TRBV5-1 to TRBJ2-3; 8 nucleotides agree with TRBD2. In germline, CDR1 is SGHRS, CDR2 YFSETQ. The CDR3 contains 17 residues. Germline trimming cut 1 base from V and 0 bases from J; bases unmatched to any gene: 7. The chain's CDR3 is CASSLLAGGVSTDTQYF. CDR3 nucleotide sequence: TGCGCCAGCAGCTTGTTAGCCGGGGGGGTTAGCACAGATACGCAGTATTTT.

This clone was detected once. This chain connects TRBV7-9 to TRBJ2-2; D unresolved. The CDR3 is 14 residues long. CDR1 and CDR2 from the germline V gene are SEHNR and FQNEAQ (reference sequence). Trimming took 0 bases from V and 4 from J, leaving 6 bases between them. CDR3 coding DNA: TGTGCCAGCAGCTTAGCCATGAGCACCGGGGAGCTGTTTTTT. Translated: CASSLAMSTGELFF.

V is TRBV4-2 and J is TRBJ1-4; D is perhaps TRBD1 (5 bases). V was shortened by 4 bases and J by 3 bases, with 12 bases between the two germline ends. The CDR3 sequence is 15 residues long. Germline V gene lookup returns CDR1 LGHNA and CDR2 YNFKEQ. The CDR3 protein is CASSPQGEANEKLFF. The CDR3 region has the DNA TGTGCCAGCAGCCCCCAGGGTGAGGCTAATGAAAAACTGTTTTTT.

This clone is a singleton in its sample. The chain is built from TRBV7-9 and TRBJ1-1; D not resolved. Trimming left V 5 bases short and J 0 bases short, with 10 bases between. Germline values: CDR1 SEHNR, CDR2 FQNEAQ (reference sequence). CDR3 length equals 14 residues. This CDR3 reads CASSPWEVNTEAFF. In DNA form, the CDR3 reads TGTGCCAGCAGCCCATGGGAGGTGAACACTGAAGCTTTCTTT.

This chain joins TRBV6-6 and TRBJ1-2; TRBD1 is a possible D gene (5 bases). Trimming removed 0 bases at V and 5 bases at J, with 7 bases between. The CDR3 spans 13 residues. Looked up from germline, CDR1 is MNHNY and CDR2 is SVGAGI (reference sequence). CDR3 residues: CASSYSGGYGYTF. Written as DNA, the CDR3 is TGTGCCAGCAGTTACTCGGGGGGTTATGGCTACACCTTC.

The V and J genes are TRBV7-9 and TRBJ2-2, with D possibly TRBD1 on 6 matching bases. The CDR3 runs 16 residues. Germline V CDR1 and CDR2: SEHNR, FQNEAQ (reference sequence). Trimming shortened V by 4 bases and J by 0 bases, and 12 bases separated the two germline ends. Here the CDR3 DNA reads TGTGCCAGCAGCTCGGCCGGGACACCGAACACCGGGGAGCTGTTTTTT. Translating gives CASSSAGTPNTGELFF.

The chain uses TRBV7-2 and TRBJ1-2; 12 bases match TRBD1. The junction had 1 base not matched to a gene; V was cut back by 5 bases and J by 6 bases. Germline values: CDR1 SGHTA, CDR2 FQGNSA. The CDR3 runs 13 residues. The CDR3 DNA sequence: TGTGCCAGCAGCGGGACAGGGGGCGATGGCTACACCTTC. It encodes CASSGTGGDGYTF.

This chain links TRBV2 with TRBJ2-3; no clear D gene. The CDR3 length is 13 residues. Germline CDR1 reads SNHLY; CDR2 reads FYNNEI. V was pared by 11 bases and J by 1 base, with 13 bases between. The CDR3 reads CAAPGSGTDTQYF. For the CDR3, the DNA is TGTGCCGCGCCCGGGTCTGGCACAGATACGCAGTATTTT.

Written as DNA, the CDR3 is TGTGCCAGTAGTAACCAGGGGGGATCCCACGAGCAGTACTTC. Protein product: CASSNQGGSHEQYF. The chain combines TRBV19 with TRBJ2-7; possible D gene TRBD1, 7 bases. With 4 bases removed from V and 5 bases from J, the gap between germline ends came to 15 bases. Germline CDR1 reads LNHDA; CDR2 reads SQIVND (reference sequence). CDR3 length: 14 residues.

This chain joins TRBV5-4 and TRBJ2-6; D may be TRBD1 (7 bases). CDR3 length: 17 residues. Trimming cost V 3 bases and J 2 bases, with 15 bases left between them. The germline CDR1 and CDR2 sequences are SGHNT and YYREEE (reference sequence). The DNA for the CDR3 is TGTGCCAGCAGCTGGAGGGACAGTATCACTGGGGCCAACGTCCTGACTTTC. Translation gives CASSWRDSITGANVLTF.

The chain uses TRBV27 and TRBJ1-4, with a possible D match to TRBD1 (5 bases). Germline V lookup: CDR1 MNHEY, CDR2 SMNVEV (reference sequence). Trimming took 7 bases from V and 8 from J, leaving 23 bases between them. This CDR3 has 16 amino acids. The CDR3 DNA sequence: TGTGCCAGCATTATCCGGGATCCCCGGGGGTACGAAAAACTGTTTTTT. Translation: CASIIRDPRGYEKLFF. Full variable domain (remainder filled in from reference TRBV27 and TRBJ1-4): EAQVTQNPRYLITVTGKKLTVTCSQNMNHEYMSWYRQDPGLGLRQIYYSMNVEVTDKGDVPEGYKVSRKEKRNFPLILESPSPNQTSLYFCASIIRDPRGYEKLFFGSGTQLSVL.

V gene TRBV30 combines with J gene TRBJ2-1, with D uncertain. This CDR3 spans 16 amino acids. Germline CDR1 GTSNPN, CDR2 SVGIG (reference sequence). Trimming removed 0 bases at V and 0 bases at J, with 12 bases between. Here the CDR3 DNA reads TGTGCCTGGAGTGTGCTAGTCCCCGTCTCCTACAATGAGCAGTTCTTC. It translates to CAWSVLVPVSYNEQFF.

V and J are TRBV19 and TRBJ2-7; TRBD2 matches 15 bases. From germline, CDR1 is LNHDA and CDR2 SQIVND (reference sequence). The CDR3 spans 17 residues. V lost 5 bases and J lost 3; bases outside the gene matches: 8. CDR3 amino acids: CASSLGTSGRIHYEQYF. The CDR3, as DNA: TGTGCCAGTAGTCTCGGGACTAGCGGGAGGATTCACTACGAGCAGTACTTC. The whole variable domain, filled in from reference TRBV19 and TRBJ2-7, reads DGGITQSPKYLFRKEGQNVTLSCEQNLNHDAMYWYRQDPGQGLRLIYYSQIVNDFQKGDIAEGYSVSREKKESFPLTVTSAQKNPTAFYLCASSLGTSGRIHYEQYFGPGTRLTVT.